This T cell receptor beta chain was recorded in a study of CXCR3-negative and CXCR3-positive naive CD8 T cells (dated 2019 in TCRdb). Turning to the overall study: Approximately 140 million TRB reads were obtained in total, roughly 1.5 +/- 0.3 million reads per library. The diversity and physicochemical repertoire analyses included about a dozen donors pooled from two independent experiments. The TRBV-TRBJ cluster analysis covered naive subsets from 5 donors and memory cells from 3 donors. General study outcomes and caveats: Both naive subsets had comparably high repertoire diversity, while memory CD8+ T cells had much lower repertoire diversity. TRBV-TRBJ usage was similar between naive CXCR3-negative and CXCR3-positive cells from the same donor, while memory cells showed distinct patterns. CXCR3 expression partially decreased after cryopreservation, so most assays used freshly isolated PBMCs. Compared with CXCR3-negative naive cells, CXCR3-positive naive cells had TRB CDR3s with higher hydrophobicity (lower Kidera factor 4), lower energy, and higher strength and volume indices. Surface CD5, linked to self-reactivity in mice, was comparable between naive subsets; TCR interaction strength was therefore also inferred from TRB CDR3 physicochemical properties.

In the case of this clonotype: No antigen is known for it.

From the germline V gene, CDR1 is SGHRS and CDR2 is YFSETQ. From the cysteine through the phenylalanine, the CDR3 covers 16 amino acids. No nucleotide data were recorded. For every CD8+ T cell subset, over 250,000 cells were flow-sorted straight into RLT lysis buffer, and each subset was sorted in triplicate. Naive CD8+ T cells were defined stringently as CD45RO-CCR7+CD27+CD95- to exclude memory contaminants. Standard density gradient centrifugation was used to isolate peripheral blood mononuclear cells from buffy coats. Naive CXCR3-negative and CXCR3-positive CD8+ T cells were flow-sorted using a FACSAria III. Total RNA was extracted from sorted cells with an RNeasy Mini Kit. The sequencer was a NextSeq 550. The Human TCR Profiling Kit (MiLaboratory) was used to make UMI-labeled 5' RACE TRB cDNA libraries. The full amount of extracted RNA was used for cDNA synthesis, and the full amount of resulting cDNA was used for PCR amplification. Libraries were prepared in parallel using an identical number of PCR cycles. Processing in the source paper ran as follows. About 49,000 +/- 11,000 unique UMI-labeled TRB cDNA molecules per library were extracted with MIGEC and MiXCR, with at least two reads per UMI required. On average, approximately 40,000 +/- 10,000 functional in-frame TRB CDR3 nucleotide clonotypes lacking stop codons were found per library. After each sample was downsampled to 5000 UMI-labeled TRB molecules, VDJtools was used to calculate diversity metrics such as normalized Shannon-Wiener and Chao1. VDJtools was used to calculate clonotype-size-weighted physicochemical properties of the central five CDR3 residues, namely interaction energy, strength, volume and Kidera factor 4. After the reads were reprocessed by TCRdb, one entry was made per CDR3 protein sequence, with no DNA. TCRdb's processing, not the authors', yielded these V and J calls. The data table for this sample lists 150,000 to 160,000 distinct CDR3 sequences. Under 0.5% of the sample rests with the top ten.

This clonotype was sampled from a human donor in good health. Some clones in this sample may be carry-over from other donors' samples. The V gene is TRBV5-1 and the J gene is TRBJ1-1; TCRdb names TRBD1, which stays unverified in the absence of DNA. Sequencing input: naive CXCR3+ CD8+ T cells from blood. The cell subset or site label for this specimen denotes: CD45RO-CCR7+CD27+CD95- naive CD8+ T cells expressing CXCR3 (TNR3+). The CDR3: CASSSTVTGWNTEAFF.